Presented here are 27 T cell receptor beta chains from one specimen sequenced in a study of tumor-infiltrating lymphocytes in primary liver carcinoma. Extraction of RNA together with DNA used roughly 18-32 mg of unsorted bulk tissue. TCR beta cDNA was prepared out of roughly 520 ng total RNA by means of a constant-region primer. Three nested multiplex PCR rounds, a slightly modified ARM-PCR, produced the libraries for TCR beta. Primers for the first two PCR rounds were TRBV1-TRBV30 forward primers and a C-beta reverse primer (about 9 cycles per round). TCRdb re-called the multiplex PCR reads with MiXCR, one entry per CDR3 protein. Of about 30,000 distinct CDR3 sequences listed, roughly 70% are singletons. Source material: liver tumor tissue from sampling region 3. The sample's subset: tumor region T3, left-lateral pole. The receptors were sampled from a woman in her 30s with primary liver carcinoma and hepatitis B virus infection.

Comment on this clonotype: With a much larger clone just one base away, this may be a read error. The CDR3 sequence is CASRLGAGGSTDTQYF. For the CDR3, the DNA is TGCGCCAGCAGATTGGGAGCAGGGGGAAGCACAGATACACAGTATTTT. The chain joins TRBV5-1 to TRBJ2-3, with 7 bases aligning to TRBD1. The CDR3 is 16 amino acids. Per the germline V gene, CDR1 is SGHRS and CDR2 is YFSETQ. Based on the CDR3 plus reference TRBV5-1 and TRBJ2-3, the full variable domain is KAGVTQTPRYLIKTRGQQVTLSCSPISGHRSVSWYQQTPGQGLQFLFEYFSETQRNKGNFPGRFSGRQFSNSRSEMNVSTLELGDSALYLCASRLGAGGSTDTQYFGPGTRLTVL.

With respect to this clonotype: At one end the junction does not follow the germline gene, possibly because of a read error. V gene TRBV4-3 combines with J gene TRBJ2-2; a weak D match, TRBD2 (5 bases). The CDR3 covers 12 residues. The germline gives CDR1 LGHNA, CDR2 YSLEER. The CDR3 loop is CTSGLGNGELFF. The CDR3 DNA follows: TGCACCAGCGGACTTGGCAACGGGGAGCTGTTTTTT.

This clonotype was counted between two and nine times. This sequence may be a read error, since a much larger clone differs from it by one base. The V call is TRBV6-1, the J call TRBJ2-3; perhaps D is TRBD1 or TRBD2 (5 bases each). Per the germline V gene, CDR1 is MNHNS and CDR2 is SASEGT. The CDR3 covers 14 residues. The CDR3 nucleotides read TGTGCCAGCAGTCGGGACCACCCCACAGGTACGCAGTATTTT. This gives the protein CASSRDHPTGTQYF.

Notes on this clonotype: At one end the junction does not follow the germline gene, possibly because of a read error. CDR3 coding DNA: TGTGCCATCAGTCCCACAGCGACCCGCGATGAGCACTTCTTC. It translates to CAISPTATRDEHFF. The chain carries TRBV10-3 and TRBJ2-1; unclear D gene. The CDR3 has 14 amino acids. The germline gives CDR1 ENHRY, CDR2 SYGVKD.

This clonotype has a handful of counts. The chain joins TRBV9 to TRBJ2-7; D is undetermined. This CDR3 spans 14 amino acids. Trimming pared 4 bases from V and 2 bases from J, leaving 13 bases between. Germline V gene sequence: CDR1 SGDLS, CDR2 YYNGEE. The CDR3 nucleotides are TGTGCCAGCAGCACCCAGGAAGGAGCCTACGAGCAGTACTTC. This translates into CASSTQEGAYEQYF.

Turning to this clonotype: This clone may be a read error of a much larger clone one base away. This chain joins TRBV11-2 and TRBJ1-2; TRBD1 is a possible D gene (6 bases). V was trimmed by 4 bases and J by 3 bases, leaving 18 bases between them. The CDR3 runs to 16 residues. The germline V gene encodes CDR1 SGHAT and CDR2 FQNNGV. DNA for the CDR3: TGTGCCAGCAGCTCCTCAGGGGCAGCCAACTACTATGGCTACACCTTC. It encodes CASSSSGAANYYGYTF.

This clonotype was detected a few times. The chain carries TRBV6-2 or TRBV6-3 and TRBJ2-7, with 12 nucleotides matching TRBD2. The CDR3 covers 16 residues. CDR1 is MNHEY, CDR2 SVGEGT, per germline. V shed 2 bases, J shed 0 bases, and the junction held 2 bases outside the gene matches. This CDR3 reads CASSYGLAGLSYEQYF. Written as DNA, the CDR3 is TGTGCCAGCAGTTACGGACTAGCGGGACTCTCCTACGAGCAGTACTTC.

With respect to this clonotype: Sequence at one end of the junction differs from germline and may be a read error. The chain has TRBV5-4 and TRBJ1-1; unclear D gene. Germline loops: CDR1 SGHNT, CDR2 YYREEE (reference sequence). This CDR3 comprises 15 residues. In DNA form, the CDR3 reads TGTGCCAGCAGCTGGTGCGGGGTCGAGTACACTGAAGCTCTCTTT. This encodes CASSWCGVEYTEALF.

This clonotype was counted ten times or more. V is TRBV11-1 and J is TRBJ2-1; 7 bases are a match to TRBD1. Germline assignment: CDR1 SGHAT and CDR2 FQDESV (reference sequence). The length of the CDR3 is 13 residues. J gave up 7 bases and V 6 bases, and 6 bases lay outside the gene matches. CDR3 residues: CASRADRRNEQFF. Written as DNA, the CDR3 is TGTGCCAGCAGGGCGGACAGGCGAAATGAGCAGTTCTTC.

Ten or more counts support this clonotype. The chain recombines TRBV7-3 with TRBJ2-5; no clear D. V dropped 2 bases and J dropped 0 bases, with 4 bases sitting between them. This CDR3 has 13 amino acids. Germline assignment: CDR1 SGHTA and CDR2 FQGTGA. For the CDR3, the DNA is TGTGCCAGCAGCTTAGGATACCAAGAGACCCAGTACTTC. Protein: CASSLGYQETQYF.

Points on this clonotype: A read error may be the cause here, since a much bigger clone is one base away. The missing conserved phenylalanine or tryptophan at the end of this CDR3 makes a read error likely. The gene calls are TRBV11-3 and TRBJ2-1; TRBD2 is a possible D gene (5 bases). Trimming removed 7 bases from V and 9 bases from J, with 22 bases in between. Germline-derived CDR1 and CDR2 are SGHNT and YENEEA. The CDR3 runs to 15 residues. CDR3 DNA sequence: TGTGCCAGCAACTTGGCAGCGGCTGCCCGGGGTGAGCAGTTCTCC. It yields the protein CASNLAAAARGEQFS.

The chain couples TRBV4-3 to TRBJ2-1; 7 nucleotides align to TRBD2. Germline V CDR1 and CDR2: LGHNA, YSLEER. Trimming at V came to 8 bases and at J to 13 bases, leaving 14 bases not matched to a gene. The CDR3 extends over 13 amino acids. The CDR3 loop is CASQDPSTSSQFF. The CDR3 nucleotides are TGCGCCAGCCAAGATCCCTCGACTAGCTCCCAGTTCTTC.

With regard to this clonotype: At one end, the junction sequence differs from germline, possibly due to a read error. This chain links TRBV11-2 with TRBJ2-2; D not certain. Per germline, CDR1 SGHAT and CDR2 FQNNGV. The CDR3 covers 16 residues. The CDR3 nucleotides read TGTGCCAGCAGCCCCGATTCCCAATTGAACACCGTGGAGCTGTTCTTT. Its translation is CASSPDSQLNTVELFF. The full variable domain, its missing parts supplied by reference TRBV11-2 and TRBJ2-2, is EAGVAQSPRYKIIEKRQSVAFWCNPISGHATLYWYQQILGQGPKLLIQFQNNGVVDDSQLPKDRFSAERLKGVDSTLKIQPAKLEDSAVYLCASSPDSQLNTVELFFGEGSRLTVL.

The J gene is TRBJ2-7, the V gene TRBV4-3; perhaps TRBD2 as D (6 bases). The CDR3 length is 18 residues. Per the germline V gene, CDR1 is LGHNA and CDR2 is YSLEER. CDR3 in amino acids: CVGSQAVAEGHISYEQYF. Written as DNA, the CDR3 is TGCGTCGGCAGCCAAGCTGTGGCGGAGGGTCACATTAGCTACGAGCAGTACTTC.

The V and J genes are TRBV14 and TRBJ2-1, with D possibly TRBD2 on 6 matching bases. The germline V gene has CDR1 SGHDN and CDR2 FVKESK. Trimming took 10 bases from V and 6 from J, leaving 22 bases between them. The CDR3 length is 15 residues. CDR3 residues: CANRKGTGAFNEQFF. The CDR3 DNA reads TGTGCCAACAGAAAGGGAACGGGAGCATTCAATGAGCAGTTCTTC.

About this clonotype itself: This may be a read error: a much more frequent sequence differs by one nucleotide. The CDR3, as DNA: TGTGCCAGCAGCCCTCCCGAGGCGGATGATTCACCCCTCCACTTT. Protein product: CASSPPEADDSPLHF. V usage is TRBV11-3 and J usage is TRBJ1-6; D gene unclear. Trimming removed 5 bases at V and 8 bases at J, with 16 bases between. CDR3 length: 15 amino acids. The germline CDR1 and CDR2 sequences are SGHNT and YENEEA.

Concerning this clonotype itself: This could be a read error, since a much larger clone is one nucleotide away. The V gene is TRBV11-2, the J gene TRBJ2-7; TRBD2 agrees at 11 bases. The germline V gene has CDR1 SGHAT and CDR2 FQNNGV. The CDR3 spans 20 residues. The CDR3 protein is CASSLREGRTSGLSSYEQYF. The CDR3 nucleotides are TGTGCCAGCAGCTTGAGGGAGGGGAGGACTAGCGGGCTCAGCTCCTACGAGCAATACTTC. Full variable domain (outside the CDR3, taken from reference TRBV11-2 and TRBJ2-7): EAGVAQSPRYKIIEKRQSVAFWCNPISGHATLYWYQQILGQGPKLLIQFQNNGVVDDSQLPKDRFSAERLKGVDSTLKIQPAKLEDSAVYLCASSLREGRTSGLSSYEQYFGPGTRLTVT.

Note on this clonotype: Here the CDR3 omits its conserved ending phenylalanine or tryptophan, so a read error is the likely source. The rearrangement links TRBV5-1 to TRBJ2-3; possible D gene TRBD2, 6 bases. The CDR3 runs 15 residues. The V gene's germline CDR1 is SGHRS and CDR2 YFSETQ. The V and J ends lost 4 bases and 6 bases respectively, with 18 bases between them. The CDR3 DNA sequence: TGCGCCAGCAGCAAAACCTGGCGGGATTACGATACGCAGTATCTT. Protein product: CASSKTWRDYDTQYL.

Details on this clonotype: A read error is possible here, since a much larger clone lies one base away. This chain connects TRBV18 to TRBJ2-7; TRBD2 is a possible D gene (7 bases). The germline CDR1 and CDR2 sequences are KGHSH and LQKENI. The CDR3 consists of 15 residues. The CDR3 protein is CVSSPPGGKYYEQYF. In DNA form, the CDR3 reads TGTGTCAGCTCACCACCGGGGGGCAAATACTACGAGCAGTACTTC.

This clonotype has at least ten counts. The gene calls are TRBV11-2 and TRBJ2-1; D is ambiguous. Germline V CDR1 and CDR2: SGHAT, FQNNGV. V lost 2 bases and J 10 bases, leaving 12 bases between the germline ends. The length of the CDR3 is 13 residues. For the CDR3, the DNA is TGTGCCAGCAGCTTATCATGGACCAAGGAGCAGTTCTTC. Its protein is CASSLSWTKEQFF.

The table lists this clonotype with many counts. The chain employs TRBV11-2 and TRBJ2-5; TRBD2 agrees at 10 bases. CDR1 is SGHAT, CDR2 FQNNGV, per germline. Losses at the gene ends were 5 bases for V and 6 bases for J; bases not matched to a gene: 6. The CDR3 has 14 amino acids. The DNA for the CDR3 is TGTGCCAGCAGCCCTAGCGGGGGCGGTCAGACCCAGTACTTC. Amino acids: CASSPSGGGQTQYF.

The chain uses TRBV11-2 and TRBJ1-4; perhaps TRBD1 as D (5 bases). In germline, CDR1 is SGHAT, CDR2 FQNNGV. The CDR3 totals 12 residues. V gave up 7 bases and J gave up 11 bases, with 14 bases separating them. Here the CDR3 DNA reads TGTGCCAGCAACCCCTTGGGGGGGAAACTGTTTTTT. Amino acid sequence: CASNPLGGKLFF.

About this clonotype: Compared with germline, one end of the junction differs, possibly owing to a read error. The CDR3 spells CASGADGHPPPTDTQYF. The CDR3 bases are TGTGCCAGCGGCGCAGACGGACACCCTCCACCCACAGATACGCAATATTTT. The J gene is TRBJ2-3, the V gene TRBV5-4, with D possibly being TRBD1 (5 bases). Germline V gene data show CDR1 as SGHNT and CDR2 as YYREEE (reference sequence). CDR3 length equals 17 residues.

This clonotype turned up a few times. The V call is TRBV7-8, the J call TRBJ2-7; no firm D call. V was shortened by 5 bases and J by 6 bases, with 17 bases between the two germline ends. The CDR3 is 14 amino acids. Germline V lookup: CDR1 SGHVS, CDR2 FQNEAQ. CDR3 residues: CASSTLLLSPEQYF. Written as DNA, the CDR3 is TGTGCCAGCAGCACCCTCCTTTTGTCCCCCGAGCAGTACTTC.

This clonotype was recorded a few times. The junction departs from the called germline gene at one end, perhaps through a read error. The V and J genes are TRBV12-3 or TRBV12-4 and TRBJ1-3; no clear D. There are 12 residues in the CDR3. CDR3 nucleotide sequence: TGTGCCAGCGGGCGCTCTGGAAACACCGTATACTTT. Amino acids: CASGRSGNTVYF.

This clonotype was counted at least ten times. CDR3 amino acids: CASRKQGVDTGELFF. DNA for the CDR3: TGTGCCAGCAGAAAACAGGGTGTTGACACCGGGGAGCTGTTTTTT. This chain joins TRBV11-1 and TRBJ2-2; D is possibly TRBD1 (6 bases). Germline values: CDR1 SGHAT, CDR2 FQDESV (reference sequence). This CDR3 region has 15 residues. Deletions cut 6 bases from V and 3 bases from J, with 14 bases between.

Within the sample, this clonotype is medium-sized (0.01 to 0.1%). V gene TRBV4-3 combines with J gene TRBJ2-1; 7 nucleotides line up with TRBD2. Germline CDR1 is LGHNA and CDR2 is YSLEER. The CDR3 loop spans 14 amino acids. The V segment lost 0 bases and the J segment 13 bases; nucleotides outside the gene matches: 9. CDR3 in DNA: TGCGCCAGCAGCCAAGATCCCTCGACTAGCTCCCAGTTCTTC. Translating it yields CASSQDPSTSSQFF.